This T cell receptor (beta chain) was observed in a study of identical twins. Trimming pared 7 bases from V and 3 bases from J, leaving 9 bases between. Germline V gene sequence: CDR1 MNHEY, CDR2 SMNVEV (reference sequence). The CDR3 is 12 residues long. MiXCR, run by TCRdb on the 5' RACE reads, gives a single entry per CDR3 protein. The data hold 200,000 to 300,000 distinct CDR3 sequences, with 6% to 8.5% observed a single time. These data also formed part of another study, on yellow fever vaccine responses in identical twins.

V usage is TRBV27 and J usage is TRBJ1-1; weak D call: TRBD1 (6 bases). This TCR was sampled from a woman aged 18-35 years in good health. Material: CD8+ T cells sorted from blood. CDR3 coding DNA: TGTGCCAGCATTGGGGGCTACACTGAAGCTTTCTTT. Translating gives CASIGGYTEAFF.